This is a list of T cell receptor beta chains from one sample in a study of molecular identifiers for immune sequencing clone quantification. One entry per CDR3 protein results from TCRdb running MiXCR on the PCR reads. In the table there are some 88,000 distinct CDR3 sequences, around 20% of which are singletons. The material sequenced was naive CD8+ T cells from blood, with Jurkat cell RNA spiked in. The receptors were gathered from a human donor in good health. Some libraries in this study had Jurkat cell RNA spiked in. The CDR3 runs from the conserved cysteine through the conserved F or W. The D gene is left open where the match is weak. Size is omitted from some rows. Given values are once, few, many or a class for expanded clones.

J gene: TRBJ1-1
D gene: .
clone size: few
V gene: TRBV27
CDR3 DNA: TGTGCCAGCAGGGCACTCCCGGGACAGAACACTGAAGCTTTCTTT
CDR3 protein: CASRALPGQNTEAFF

J gene: TRBJ1-4
D gene: TRBD1
clone size: .
V gene: TRBV7-9
CDR3 DNA: TGTGCCAGCAGCGCAAACAGGGGCGGGTCAGAAAAACTGTTTTTT
CDR3 protein: CASSANRGGSEKLFF

J gene: TRBJ2-5
D gene: TRBD1
clone size: many
V gene: TRBV7-9
CDR3 DNA: TGTGCCAGCAGCACGACAGGGGGCCAAGAGACCCAGTACTTC
CDR3 protein: CASSTTGGQETQYF

J gene: TRBJ2-7
D gene: TRBD2
clone size: once
V gene: TRBV12-3/TRBV12-4
CDR3 DNA: TGTGCCAGCAGTTTCGGGACTAGTGGTGGCGAGCAGTACTTC
CDR3 protein: CASSFGTSGGEQYF

J gene: TRBJ2-5
D gene: .
clone size: many
V gene: TRBV2
CDR3 DNA: TGTGCCAGCAGCGAAAACCTAGCGCAAGAGACCCAGTACTTC
CDR3 protein: CASSENLAQETQYF

J gene: TRBJ2-7
D gene: TRBD1
clone size: few
V gene: TRBV6-2/TRBV6-3
CDR3 DNA: TGTGCCAGCGGGCTTAGGACAGGGCCCTACGAGCAGTACTTC
CDR3 protein: CASGLRTGPYEQYF

J gene: TRBJ2-7
D gene: .
clone size: .
V gene: TRBV4-2
CDR3 DNA: TGTGCCAGCAGCCAAGTACAGGGTAACGAGCAGTACTTC
CDR3 protein: CASSQVQGNEQYF

J gene: TRBJ2-6
D gene: .
clone size: few
V gene: TRBV11-2
CDR3 DNA: TGTGCCAGCAGCTTATGGGGCAGCTCTGGGGCCAACGTCCTGACTTTC
CDR3 protein: CASSLWGSSGANVLTF

J gene: TRBJ2-7
D gene: TRBD2
clone size: .
V gene: TRBV6-2/TRBV6-3
CDR3 DNA: TGTGCCAGCAAATCGACTAGCGTCGACTACGAGCAGTACTTC
CDR3 protein: CASKSTSVDYEQYF

J gene: TRBJ2-7
D gene: .
clone size: many
V gene: TRBV11-1
CDR3 DNA: TGTGCCAGCAGCCCCAGCAGGGCCGGGAACGAGCAGTACTTC
CDR3 protein: CASSPSRAGNEQYF

J gene: TRBJ2-6
D gene: TRBD1
clone size: many
V gene: TRBV27
CDR3 DNA: TGTGCCAGCAGTTCCGAGGGGACAGGGGTTCCCCCTGGGGCCAACGTCCTGACTTTC
CDR3 protein: CASSSEGTGVPPGANVLTF

J gene: TRBJ2-1
D gene: .
clone size: few
V gene: TRBV29-1
CDR3 DNA: TGCAGCGTTGAGAGGGACGGCTACAATGAGCAGTTCTTC
CDR3 protein: CSVERDGYNEQFF

J gene: TRBJ1-2
D gene: TRBD1
clone size: .
V gene: TRBV7-9
CDR3 DNA: TGTGCCAGCAGCAGAACGGGACAGGGGGGCCTAGTGGGCTACACCTTC
CDR3 protein: CASSRTGQGGLVGYTF

J gene: TRBJ2-7
D gene: .
clone size: few
V gene: TRBV19
CDR3 DNA: TGTGCCAGTAGTGTCGGAGCCTACGAGCAGTACTTC
CDR3 protein: CASSVGAYEQYF

J gene: TRBJ1-6
D gene: .
clone size: few
V gene: TRBV11-2
CDR3 DNA: TGTGCCAGCAGCCCCCCGGACGGACTGGGTTCACCCCTCCACTTT
CDR3 protein: CASSPPDGLGSPLHF

J gene: TRBJ2-1
D gene: .
clone size: .
V gene: TRBV5-1
CDR3 DNA: TGCGCCAGCAGAGGGAGTATGGATGAGCAGTTCTTC
CDR3 protein: CASRGSMDEQFF

J gene: TRBJ2-3
D gene: TRBD2
clone size: many
V gene: TRBV7-9
CDR3 DNA: TGTGCCAGCAGCATGATTGGGACTAGCCTCACAGATACGCAGTATTTT
CDR3 protein: CASSMIGTSLTDTQYF

J gene: TRBJ2-7
D gene: .
clone size: few
V gene: TRBV12-3/TRBV12-4
CDR3 DNA: TGTGCCAGCAGTTTAGAGGCAGGGAGCTCCTACGAGCAGTACTTC
CDR3 protein: CASSLEAGSSYEQYF

J gene: TRBJ2-7
D gene: TRBD1
clone size: .
V gene: TRBV29-1
CDR3 DNA: TGCAACGTTGAAGATGTCGGGACAGTGGACCCCTACGAGCAGTACTTC
CDR3 protein: CNVEDVGTVDPYEQYF

J gene: TRBJ2-3
D gene: TRBD2
clone size: many
V gene: TRBV7-2
CDR3 DNA: TGTGCCAGCAGCTTCCATAGGACTAGCGGGGCTCCAGATACGCAGTATTTT
CDR3 protein: CASSFHRTSGAPDTQYF

J gene: TRBJ2-5
D gene: .
clone size: many
V gene: TRBV12-3/TRBV12-4
CDR3 DNA: TGTGCCAGCAGCTTGACATCCCAAGAGACCCAGTACTTC
CDR3 protein: CASSLTSQETQYF

J gene: TRBJ2-3
D gene: TRBD1
clone size: many
V gene: TRBV12-5
CDR3 DNA: TGTGCTAGTGGGACAGGGGGCGCAGATACGCAGTATTTT
CDR3 protein: CASGTGGADTQYF

J gene: TRBJ2-1
D gene: .
clone size: .
V gene: TRBV19
CDR3 DNA: TGTGCCAGTAGTATCGCTATTTACAATGAGCAGTTCTTC
CDR3 protein: CASSIAIYNEQFF

J gene: TRBJ2-7
D gene: .
clone size: many
V gene: TRBV6-5
CDR3 DNA: TGTGCCAGCAGTTACTCGGGCCCCGCGGACGAGCAGTACTTC
CDR3 protein: CASSYSGPADEQYF

J gene: TRBJ2-3
D gene: TRBD2
clone size: many
V gene: TRBV12-3/TRBV12-4
CDR3 DNA: TGTGCCAGCAGCAGCCGGGACTACACCCTCTCCGATACGCAGTATTTT
CDR3 protein: CASSSRDYTLSDTQYF

J gene: TRBJ2-1
D gene: .
clone size: .
V gene: TRBV7-6
CDR3 DNA: TGTGCCAGCAGCTTAGCGGGAGAACCCCCCGGGCAGTTCTTC
CDR3 protein: CASSLAGEPPGQFF

J gene: TRBJ2-3
D gene: TRBD2
clone size: many
V gene: TRBV9
CDR3 DNA: TGTGCCAGCAGCGTAGCCGGGGGGGAGCGGGCAGATACGCAGTATTTT
CDR3 protein: CASSVAGGERADTQYF

J gene: TRBJ2-6
D gene: .
clone size: .
V gene: TRBV12-3/TRBV12-4
CDR3 DNA: TGTGCCAGCAGTTTATCGTCAAGCAGGGACCCTGGGGCCAACGTCCTGACTTTC
CDR3 protein: CASSLSSSRDPGANVLTF

J gene: TRBJ1-1
D gene: .
clone size: few
V gene: TRBV4-1
CDR3 DNA: TGCGCCAGCAGCCAAGATTGGGCCCGCCTAACTGAAGCTTTCTTT
CDR3 protein: CASSQDWARLTEAFF

J gene: TRBJ2-1
D gene: TRBD1
clone size: few
V gene: TRBV9
CDR3 DNA: TGTGCCAGCAGCACCGACCCGGGACAGGGTAATGAGCAGTTCTTC
CDR3 protein: CASSTDPGQGNEQFF

J gene: TRBJ1-6
D gene: TRBD1
clone size: .
V gene: TRBV9
CDR3 DNA: TGTGCCAGCAGCGGCCCGACAGGGGCAAGGGGTGATAATTCACCCCTCCACTTT
CDR3 protein: CASSGPTGARGDNSPLHF

J gene: TRBJ2-1
D gene: TRBD1
clone size: .
V gene: TRBV12-5
CDR3 DNA: TGTGCTAGTGGTTTGACTGCGACAGGGGGCTTAAATGAGCAGTTCTTC
CDR3 protein: CASGLTATGGLNEQFF

J gene: TRBJ2-7
D gene: .
clone size: few
V gene: TRBV6-5
CDR3 DNA: TGTGCCAGCAGTTACTCGATGGGCGGGCATCCGGTCTACGAGCAGTACTTC
CDR3 protein: CASSYSMGGHPVYEQYF

J gene: TRBJ2-2
D gene: .
clone size: many
V gene: TRBV27
CDR3 DNA: TGTGCCAGCAGTTTTGGACTTTTCACCGGGGAGCTGTTTTTT
CDR3 protein: CASSFGLFTGELFF

J gene: TRBJ2-1
D gene: TRBD2
clone size: few
V gene: TRBV5-4
CDR3 DNA: TGTGCCACCAGACTAGCGGGAGGCCACAATGAGCAGTTCTTC
CDR3 protein: CATRLAGGHNEQFF

J gene: TRBJ1-1
D gene: .
clone size: many
V gene: TRBV6-2/TRBV6-3
CDR3 DNA: TGTGCCAGCACCCTATATCAGACGGGACGTGAAGCTTTCTTT
CDR3 protein: CASTLYQTGREAFF

J gene: TRBJ2-1
D gene: .
clone size: many
V gene: TRBV30
CDR3 DNA: TGTGCCTGGAGTTTCGGCTCCTACAATGAGCAGTTCTTC
CDR3 protein: CAWSFGSYNEQFF

J gene: TRBJ2-3
D gene: .
clone size: .
V gene: TRBV6-5
CDR3 DNA: TGTGCCACCTCCATCCGATCCTCCCTAGAAACAGATACGCAGTATTTT
CDR3 protein: CATSIRSSLETDTQYF

J gene: TRBJ1-2
D gene: TRBD1
clone size: .
V gene: TRBV10-3
CDR3 DNA: TGTGCCATCAGTGCAGTCCCCACAGGGGGCAAGGATGGCTACACCTTC
CDR3 protein: CAISAVPTGGKDGYTF

J gene: TRBJ2-7
D gene: TRBD1
clone size: many
V gene: TRBV5-5
CDR3 DNA: TGTGCCAGCAGCTTCGTGGACAGGGCTTACGAGCAGTACTTC
CDR3 protein: CASSFVDRAYEQYF

J gene: TRBJ1-5
D gene: .
clone size: many
V gene: TRBV4-3
CDR3 DNA: TGCGCCAGCAGCCAAGATTGGGCCGAGGGACAGCCCCAGCATTTT
CDR3 protein: CASSQDWAEGQPQHF

J gene: TRBJ1-6
D gene: .
clone size: few
V gene: TRBV30
CDR3 DNA: TGTGCCTGGAGTGTCAGGCAGACTAATTCACCCCTCCACTTT
CDR3 protein: CAWSVRQTNSPLHF